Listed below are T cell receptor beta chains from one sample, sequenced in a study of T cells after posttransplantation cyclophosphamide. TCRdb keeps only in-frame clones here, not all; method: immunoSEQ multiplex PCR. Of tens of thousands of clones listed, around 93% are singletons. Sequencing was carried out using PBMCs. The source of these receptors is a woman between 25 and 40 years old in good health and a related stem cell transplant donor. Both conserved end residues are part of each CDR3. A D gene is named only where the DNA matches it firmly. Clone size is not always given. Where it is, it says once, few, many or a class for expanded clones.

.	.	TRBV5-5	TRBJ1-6	CASSLVSGRSSYNSPLHF	TGTGCCAGCAGCTTGGTTTCTGGGAGGAGCTCCTATAATTCACCCCTCCACTTT
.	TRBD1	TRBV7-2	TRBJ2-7	CASRHPGRTGTYEQYF	TGTGCCAGCAGACATCCGGGTCGGACAGGGACCTACGAGCAGTACTTC
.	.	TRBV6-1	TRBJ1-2	CASRAGTTYGYTF	TGTGCCAGCAGGGCCGGGACCACGTATGGCTACACCTTC
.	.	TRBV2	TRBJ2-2	CASSGDGVRLFF	TGTGCCAGCAGTGGGGACGGGGTGCGGCTGTTTTTT
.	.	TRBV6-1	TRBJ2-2	CASSVLGTGELFF	TGTGCCAGCAGTGTCCTGGGAACCGGGGAGCTGTTTTTT
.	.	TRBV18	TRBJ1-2	CASSHDNYGYTF	TGTGCCAGCTCACACGATAACTATGGCTACACCTTC
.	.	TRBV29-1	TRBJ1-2	CSVVHGDYGYTF	TGCAGCGTTGTTCATGGGGACTATGGCTACACCTTC
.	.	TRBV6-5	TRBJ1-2	CASSYSNYGYTF	TGTGCCAGCTCGTACAGTAACTATGGCTACACCTTC
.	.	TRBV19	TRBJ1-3	CASSISSADFYSGNTIYF	TGTGCCAGTAGTATAAGCTCCGCGGATTTTTACTCTGGAAACACCATATATTTT
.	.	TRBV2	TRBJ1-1	CASRPGSPTEAFF	TGTGCCAGCAGGCCGGGCTCCCCCACTGAAGCTTTCTTT
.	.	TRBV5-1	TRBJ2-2	CASSLYSGTNTGELFF	TGCGCCAGCAGCTTGTACAGTGGTACGAACACCGGGGAGCTGTTTTTT
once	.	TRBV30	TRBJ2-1	CAWSVTRVANEQFF	TGTGCCTGGAGTGTCACCAGGGTGGCCAATGAGCAGTTCTTC
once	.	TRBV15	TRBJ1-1	CATSTIGGWAEAFF	TGTGCCACCAGCACGATTGGGGGTTGGGCTGAAGCTTTCTTT
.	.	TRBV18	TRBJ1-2	CASSPAPIGISYGYTF	TGTGCCAGCTCACCGGCCCCAATTGGGATTTCATATGGCTACACCTTC
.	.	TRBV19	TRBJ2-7	CASSIEAFGAIYEQYF	TGTGCCAGTAGTATAGAAGCCTTCGGGGCTATCTACGAGCAGTACTTC
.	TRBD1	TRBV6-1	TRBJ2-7	CASSSNRGSYEQYF	TGTGCCAGCAGTAGTAACAGGGGGTCCTACGAGCAGTACTTC
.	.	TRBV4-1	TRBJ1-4	CASSQTGAWDEKLFF	TGCGCCAGCAGCCAGACCGGGGCCTGGGATGAAAAACTGTTTTTT
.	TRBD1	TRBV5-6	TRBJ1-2	CASSLFHLTGVYGYTF	TGTGCCAGCAGCTTGTTTCACCTGACAGGGGTCTATGGCTACACCTTC
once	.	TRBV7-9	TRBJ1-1	CASSFPRMNTEAFF	TGTGCCAGCAGCTTCCCGCGCATGAACACTGAAGCTTTCTTT
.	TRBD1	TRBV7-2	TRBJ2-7	CASSPAGTGGVYEQYF	TGTGCCAGCAGCCCTGCCGGGACAGGGGGCGTCTACGAGCAGTACTTC
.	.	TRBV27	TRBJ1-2	CASSYGQSFYGYTF	TGTGCCAGCAGTTATGGACAGTCCTTCTATGGCTACACCTTC
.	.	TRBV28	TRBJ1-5	CASSGSNNQPQHF	TGTGCCAGCTCGGGGTCCAACAATCAGCCCCAGCATTTT
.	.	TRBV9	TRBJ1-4	CASSESRGEKLFF	TGTGCCAGCAGCGAGAGCAGGGGTGAAAAACTGTTTTTT
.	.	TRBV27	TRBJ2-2	CASSLFIPLLTNTGELFF	TGTGCCAGCAGTTTATTTATCCCCCTCCTTACGAACACCGGGGAGCTGTTTTTT